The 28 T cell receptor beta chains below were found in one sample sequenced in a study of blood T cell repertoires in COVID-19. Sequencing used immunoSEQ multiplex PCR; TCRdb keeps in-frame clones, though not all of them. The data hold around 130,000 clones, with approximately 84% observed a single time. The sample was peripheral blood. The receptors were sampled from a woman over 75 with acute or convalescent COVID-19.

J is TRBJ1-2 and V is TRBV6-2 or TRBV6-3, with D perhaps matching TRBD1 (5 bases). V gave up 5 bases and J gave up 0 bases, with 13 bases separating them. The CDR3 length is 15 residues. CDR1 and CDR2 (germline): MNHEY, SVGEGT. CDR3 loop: CASSPRGGSNYGYTF. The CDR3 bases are TGTGCCAGCAGTCCACGGGGGGGATCTAACTATGGCTACACCTTC.

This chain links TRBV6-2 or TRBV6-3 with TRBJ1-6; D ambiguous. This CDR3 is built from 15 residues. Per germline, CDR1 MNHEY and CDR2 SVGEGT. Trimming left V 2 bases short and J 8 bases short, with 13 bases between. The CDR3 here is CASSYLRSGDSPLHF. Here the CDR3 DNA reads TGTGCCAGCAGTTACCTCCGGTCCGGGGATTCACCCCTCCACTTT.

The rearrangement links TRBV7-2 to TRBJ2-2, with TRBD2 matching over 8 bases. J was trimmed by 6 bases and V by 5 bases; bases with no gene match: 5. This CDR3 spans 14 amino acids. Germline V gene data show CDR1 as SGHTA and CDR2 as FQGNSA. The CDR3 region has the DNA TGTGCCAGCAGCCCAGGACTAGCTGCCGGGGAGCTGTTTTTT. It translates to CASSPGLAAGELFF.

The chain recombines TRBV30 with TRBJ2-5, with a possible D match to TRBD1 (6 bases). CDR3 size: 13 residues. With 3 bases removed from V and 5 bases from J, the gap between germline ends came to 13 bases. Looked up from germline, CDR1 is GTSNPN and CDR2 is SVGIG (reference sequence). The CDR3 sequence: CAWSQDSAETQYF. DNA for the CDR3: TGTGCCTGGAGCCAGGACAGCGCGGAGACCCAGTACTTC. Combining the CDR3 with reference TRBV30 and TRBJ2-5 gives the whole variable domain SQTIHQWPATLVQPVGSPLSLECTVEGTSNPNLYWYRQAAGRGLQLLFYSVGIGQISSEVPQNLSASRPQDRQFILSSKKLLLSDSGFYLCAWSQDSAETQYFGPGTRLLVL.

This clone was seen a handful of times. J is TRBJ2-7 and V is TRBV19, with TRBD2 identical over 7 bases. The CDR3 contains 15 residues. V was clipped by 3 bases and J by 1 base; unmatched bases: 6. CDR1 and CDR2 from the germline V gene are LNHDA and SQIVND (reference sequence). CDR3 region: CASSIRASGSYEQYF. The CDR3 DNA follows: TGTGCCAGTAGTATCCGCGCTAGCGGTTCCTACGAGCAGTACTTC. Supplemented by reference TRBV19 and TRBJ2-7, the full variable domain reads DGGITQSPKYLFRKEGQNVTLSCEQNLNHDAMYWYRQDPGQGLRLIYYSQIVNDFQKGDIAEGYSVSREKKESFPLTVTSAQKNPTAFYLCASSIRASGSYEQYFGPGTRLTVT.

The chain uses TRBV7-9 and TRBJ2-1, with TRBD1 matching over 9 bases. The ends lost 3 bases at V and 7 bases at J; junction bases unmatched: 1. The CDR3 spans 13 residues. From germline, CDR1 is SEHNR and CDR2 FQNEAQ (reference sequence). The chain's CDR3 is CASSFGQGNEQFF. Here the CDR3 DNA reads TGTGCCAGCAGCTTCGGACAGGGGAATGAGCAGTTCTTC.

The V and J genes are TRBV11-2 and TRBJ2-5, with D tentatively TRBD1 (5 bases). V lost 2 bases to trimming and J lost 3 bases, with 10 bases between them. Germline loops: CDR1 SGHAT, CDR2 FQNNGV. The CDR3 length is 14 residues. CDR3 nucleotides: TGTGCCAGCAGCTTAATGGGGCAGGAAGAGACCCAGTACTTC. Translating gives CASSLMGQEETQYF.

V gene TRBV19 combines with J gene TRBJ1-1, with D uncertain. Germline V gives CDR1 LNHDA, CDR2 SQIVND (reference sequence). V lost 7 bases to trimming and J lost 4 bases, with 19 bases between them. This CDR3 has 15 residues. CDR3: CASISLGGTATEAFF. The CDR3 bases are TGTGCCAGTATTTCCCTCGGAGGCACGGCCACTGAAGCTTTCTTT.

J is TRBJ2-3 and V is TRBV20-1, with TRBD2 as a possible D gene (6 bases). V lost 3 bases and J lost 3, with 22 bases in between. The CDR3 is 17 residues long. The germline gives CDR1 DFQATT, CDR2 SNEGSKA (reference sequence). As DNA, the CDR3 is TGCAGTGCTAGTTGGCCGGGGGAAGGGTTTAGGACAGATACGCAGTATTTT. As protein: CSASWPGEGFRTDTQYF.

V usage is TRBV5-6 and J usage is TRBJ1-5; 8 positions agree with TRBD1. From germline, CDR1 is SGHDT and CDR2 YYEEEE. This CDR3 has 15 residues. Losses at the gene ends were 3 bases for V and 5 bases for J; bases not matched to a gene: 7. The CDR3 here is CASSSRTGMYQPQHF. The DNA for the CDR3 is TGTGCCAGCAGCTCTAGGACAGGGATGTATCAGCCCCAGCATTTT.

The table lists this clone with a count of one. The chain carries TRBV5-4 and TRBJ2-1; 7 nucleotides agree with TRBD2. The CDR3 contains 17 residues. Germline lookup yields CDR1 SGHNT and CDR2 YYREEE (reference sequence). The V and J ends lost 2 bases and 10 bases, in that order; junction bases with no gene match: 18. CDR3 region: CASSLQRTRMRPGEQFF. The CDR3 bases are TGTGCCAGCAGCTTACAACGGACTAGGATGCGCCCAGGGGAGCAGTTCTTC. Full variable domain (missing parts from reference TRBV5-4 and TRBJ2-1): ETGVTQSPTHLIKTRGQQVTLRCSSQSGHNTVSWYQQALGQGPQFIFQYYREEENGRGNFPPRFSGLQFPNYSSELNVNALELDDSALYLCASSLQRTRMRPGEQFFGPGTRLTVL.

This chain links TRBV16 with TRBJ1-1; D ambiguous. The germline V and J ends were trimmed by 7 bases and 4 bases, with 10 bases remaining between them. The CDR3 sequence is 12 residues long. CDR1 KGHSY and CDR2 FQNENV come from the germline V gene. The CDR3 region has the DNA TGTGCCAGCACCCGGGATTCCACTGAAGCTTTCTTT. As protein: CASTRDSTEAFF.

In DNA form, the CDR3 reads TGTGCCATCAGAACTGGACAGGACCTTACCGGGGAGCTGTTTTTT. Encoded protein: CAIRTGQDLTGELFF. The rearrangement joins TRBV10-3 to TRBJ2-2, with 7 nucleotides matching TRBD1. The J segment lost 5 bases and the V segment lost 6 bases, leaving 9 bases of the junction unmatched. The CDR3 has 15 amino acids. Germline V gene data show CDR1 as ENHRY and CDR2 as SYGVKD.

The CDR3 sequence: CASSVGMAELTDTQYF. The CDR3 DNA is TGTGCCAGCAGCGTAGGAATGGCGGAACTCACAGATACGCAGTATTTT. V is TRBV9 and J is TRBJ2-3; D unresolved. The CDR3 runs to 16 residues. In germline, CDR1 is SGDLS, CDR2 YYNGEE. V lost 0 bases to trimming and J lost 2 bases, with 13 bases between them.

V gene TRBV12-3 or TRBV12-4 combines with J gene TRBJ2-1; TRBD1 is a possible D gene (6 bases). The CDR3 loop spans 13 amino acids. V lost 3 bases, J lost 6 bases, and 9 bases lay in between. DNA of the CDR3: TGTGCCAGCAGTTTTGGGACATCCAATGAGCAGTTCTTC. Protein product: CASSFGTSNEQFF.

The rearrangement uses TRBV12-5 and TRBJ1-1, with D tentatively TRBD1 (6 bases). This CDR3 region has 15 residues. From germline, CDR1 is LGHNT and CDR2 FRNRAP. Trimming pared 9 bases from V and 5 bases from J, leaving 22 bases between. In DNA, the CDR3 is TGTGCTAGGGGGGGGCCAGGCGGGCGGGGAACTGAAGCTTTCTTT. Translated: CARGGPGGRGTEAFF.

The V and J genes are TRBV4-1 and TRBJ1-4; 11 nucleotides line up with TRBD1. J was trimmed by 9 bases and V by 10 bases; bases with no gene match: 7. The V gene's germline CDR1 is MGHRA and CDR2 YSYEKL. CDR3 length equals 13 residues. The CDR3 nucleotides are TGCGCCACCCCGGACAGGGGGCCAAAAAAACTGTTTTTT. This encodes CATPDRGPKKLFF.

The CDR3 DNA is TGTGCCAGCTCACCAAGTTCAGGACAGAACACCGGGGAGCTGTTTTTT. Encoded protein: CASSPSSGQNTGELFF. V and J are TRBV18 and TRBJ2-2; perhaps TRBD1 as D (5 bases). Germline V gene sequence: CDR1 KGHSH, CDR2 LQKENI. The CDR3 is made up of 16 amino acids. Trimming left V 2 bases short and J 1 base short, with 11 bases between.

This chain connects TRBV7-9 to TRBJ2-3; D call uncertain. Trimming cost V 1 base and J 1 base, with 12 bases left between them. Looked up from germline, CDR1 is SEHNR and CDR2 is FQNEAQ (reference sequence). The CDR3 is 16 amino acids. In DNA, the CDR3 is TGTGCCAGCAGCTTAGAAATGGGCCCTCGCACAGATACGCAGTATTTT. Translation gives CASSLEMGPRTDTQYF.

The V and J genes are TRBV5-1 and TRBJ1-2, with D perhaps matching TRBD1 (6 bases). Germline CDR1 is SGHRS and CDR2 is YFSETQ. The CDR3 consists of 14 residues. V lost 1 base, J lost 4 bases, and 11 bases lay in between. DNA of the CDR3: TGCGCCAGCAGCTTGACAGGGTTCGGCTATGGCTACACCTTC. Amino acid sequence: CASSLTGFGYGYTF.

The CDR3 sequence: CASSFDRLAGGLGEQFF. The CDR3, as DNA: TGCGCCAGCAGCTTTGACCGACTAGCGGGAGGGCTGGGTGAGCAGTTCTTC. The genes are TRBV5-1 and TRBJ2-1; 14 bases are shared with TRBD2. The junction had 10 bases not matched to a gene; V was cut back by 2 bases and J by 9 bases. This CDR3 has 17 residues. The germline gives CDR1 SGHRS, CDR2 YFSETQ. Together with reference TRBV5-1 and TRBJ2-1, the CDR3 gives the full variable domain: KAGVTQTPRYLIKTRGQQVTLSCSPISGHRSVSWYQQTPGQGLQFLFEYFSETQRNKGNFPGRFSGRQFSNSRSEMNVSTLELGDSALYLCASSFDRLAGGLGEQFFGPGTRLTVL.

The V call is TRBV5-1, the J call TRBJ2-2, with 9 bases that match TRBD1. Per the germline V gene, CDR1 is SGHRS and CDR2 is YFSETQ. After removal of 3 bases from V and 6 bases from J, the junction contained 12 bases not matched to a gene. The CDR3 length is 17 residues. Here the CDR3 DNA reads TGCGCCAGCAGCTCACATTTTGGGACAGGGCGGGCCGGGGAGCTGTTTTTT. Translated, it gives CASSSHFGTGRAGELFF.

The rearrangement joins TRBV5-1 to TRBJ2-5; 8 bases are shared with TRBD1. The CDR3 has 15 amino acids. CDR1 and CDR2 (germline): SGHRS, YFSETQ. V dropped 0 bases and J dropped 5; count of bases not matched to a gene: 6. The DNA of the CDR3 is TGCGCCAGCAGCTTGGATGGCAGGGGGCACGAGACCCAGTACTTC. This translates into CASSLDGRGHETQYF.

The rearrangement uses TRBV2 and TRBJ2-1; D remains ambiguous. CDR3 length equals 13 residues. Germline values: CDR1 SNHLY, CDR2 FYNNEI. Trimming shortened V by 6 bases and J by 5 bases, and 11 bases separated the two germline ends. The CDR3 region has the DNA TGTGCCAGCAGCTTACTCCCGGACAATGAGCAGTTCTTC. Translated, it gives CASSLLPDNEQFF.

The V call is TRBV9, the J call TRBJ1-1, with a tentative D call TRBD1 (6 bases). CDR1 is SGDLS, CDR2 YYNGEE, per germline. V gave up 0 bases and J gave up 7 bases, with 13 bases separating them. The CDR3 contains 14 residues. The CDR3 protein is CASSVGAGGYEAFF. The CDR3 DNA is TGTGCCAGCAGCGTAGGAGCTGGGGGCTATGAAGCTTTCTTT.

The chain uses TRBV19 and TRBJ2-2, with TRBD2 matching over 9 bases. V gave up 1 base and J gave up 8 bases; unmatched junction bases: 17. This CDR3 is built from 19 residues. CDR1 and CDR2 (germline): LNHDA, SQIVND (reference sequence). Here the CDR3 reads CASSIARDDLREGRGELFF. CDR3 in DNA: TGTGCCAGTAGTATAGCCCGGGATGATTTGCGGGAGGGCCGTGGGGAGCTGTTTTTT.

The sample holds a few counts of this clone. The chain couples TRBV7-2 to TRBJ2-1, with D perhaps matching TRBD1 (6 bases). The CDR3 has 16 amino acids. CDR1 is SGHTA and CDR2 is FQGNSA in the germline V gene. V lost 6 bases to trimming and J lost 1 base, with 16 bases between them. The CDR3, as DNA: TGTGCCAGCAGATCGGCAACACAGGGATCCTACAATGAGCAGTTCTTC. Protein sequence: CASRSATQGSYNEQFF.

CDR3 sequence reads: CASSSDNQETQYF. In DNA, the CDR3 is TGCGCCAGCAGCTCGGACAACCAAGAGACCCAGTACTTC. V gene TRBV5-1 combines with J gene TRBJ2-5, with D tentatively TRBD1 (5 bases). The CDR3 sequence is 13 residues long. CDR1 and CDR2 (germline): SGHRS, YFSETQ. V was cut by 3 bases and J by 0 bases, with 6 bases left in between.